This TCR beta chain derives from a study of blood T cell repertoires in COVID-19. About the study: Donors in the United States, Italy and Spain gave samples during acute or convalescent COVID-19. T cells, B-cell-depleted T cells, or PBMCs supplied cDNA or gDNA.

As handled by the study authors: Cell counts per sample came from amplifying reference gene primers. The assay was immunoSEQ multiplex PCR, and TCRdb's table has in-frame clones only and misses some. V and J calls and clone size are as listed in that table; D and trimming were resolved from the DNA. The sample carries around 150,000 clones, 78% recorded once. Per germline, CDR1 SGHRS and CDR2 YFSETQ. The CDR3 consists of 15 residues. V gave up 1 base and J gave up 0 bases, with 10 bases separating them. The count of this clone is one. The sequenced material came from peripheral blood. The origin of this receptor is an elderly woman with acute or convalescent COVID-19. The V and J genes are TRBV5-1 and TRBJ1-2, with D perhaps matching TRBD1 (5 bases). The CDR3: CASSLRAGTNYGYTF. CDR3 DNA sequence: TGCGCCAGCAGCTTGAGGGCAGGGACTAACTATGGCTACACCTTC.